Below, 10 T cell receptor beta chains from the same sample are listed, as sequenced in a study of T cells in Graves' hyperthyroidism and ophthalmopathy. The TCR beta CDR3 regions underwent amplification using RNA transcripts as the source. First-round RT-PCR of the TCR CDR3 relied on the HTBI primer set. MiXCR, applied by TCRdb to the multiplex PCR reads, yields one record per CDR3 protein. The sample has approximately 640,000 distinct CDR3 sequences, roughly 17% seen once. Input material: blood. Receptors originate from a man between 45 and 60 years old with Graves' hyperthyroidism.

This clonotype was detected ten times or more. This chain uses TRBV20-1 with TRBJ2-7, with 11 bases identical to TRBD2. Looked up from germline, CDR1 is DFQATT and CDR2 is SNEGSKA (reference sequence). J gave up 3 bases and V 1 base, and 5 bases lay outside the gene matches. The CDR3 has 15 amino acids. In nucleotides, the CDR3 is TGCAGTGCTAGAGTGGTTACTAGCGGGAGCTACGAGCAGTACTTC. Its protein product is CSARVVTSGSYEQYF.

This clonotype was detected a few times. The rearrangement joins TRBV19 to TRBJ2-1; possible D gene TRBD1, 5 bases. Trimming left V 1 base short and J 9 bases short, with 13 bases between. Germline V gene sequence: CDR1 LNHDA, CDR2 SQIVND (reference sequence). The CDR3 sequence is 14 residues long. Here the CDR3 DNA reads TGTGCCAGTAGTATAGGAACAGGCCTTCTTGAGCAGTTCTTC. Protein: CASSIGTGLLEQFF. Complete variable domain (other parts from reference TRBV19 and TRBJ2-1): DGGITQSPKYLFRKEGQNVTLSCEQNLNHDAMYWYRQDPGQGLRLIYYSQIVNDFQKGDIAEGYSVSREKKESFPLTVTSAQKNPTAFYLCASSIGTGLLEQFFGPGTRLTVL.

This clonotype came up many times. V and J are TRBV9 and TRBJ2-5; either TRBD1 or TRBD2 may fit D (7 bases each). The CDR3 is 15 residues long. Germline CDR1 SGDLS, CDR2 YYNGEE. Trimming removed 4 bases from V and 4 bases from J, with 17 bases in between. The CDR3: CASSPETGRGETQYF. In nucleotides, the CDR3 is TGTGCCAGCAGCCCCGAGACAGGGAGGGGAGAGACCCAGTACTTC.

The gene calls are TRBV2 and TRBJ2-7; a possible D gene is TRBD2 (6 bases). The CDR3 is 14 amino acids. The germline gives CDR1 SNHLY, CDR2 FYNNEI. Between the trimmed V and J ends, which lost 8 bases and 0 bases, there was a span of 14 bases. CDR3 in DNA: TGTGCCAGCCTAGAGGGGCGGGACTCCTACGAGCAGTACTTC. Residues: CASLEGRDSYEQYF.

This clonotype was counted ten times or more. The chain combines TRBV6-1 with TRBJ2-1; the D is unclear. Germline V CDR1 and CDR2: MNHNS, SASEGT. The CDR3 covers 16 residues. V lost 5 bases, J lost 0 bases, and 14 bases lay in between. The DNA of the CDR3 is TGTGCCAGCAGTACCCTTCGGCCGAGCTCCTACAATGAGCAGTTCTTC. Its translation is CASSTLRPSSYNEQFF.

This chain uses TRBV2 with TRBJ2-3; D gene ambiguous. V dropped 10 bases and J dropped 2 bases, with 13 bases sitting between them. Germline-derived CDR1 and CDR2 are SNHLY and FYNNEI. This CDR3 spans 13 amino acids. The CDR3 DNA reads TGTGCCACCGTAGGTAGGGCCACAGATACGCAGTATTTT. Translation gives CATVGRATDTQYF.

The table lists this clonotype with many counts. This chain joins TRBV2 and TRBJ2-7, with a possible D match to TRBD1 (5 bases). The CDR3 has 11 amino acids. Looked up from germline, CDR1 is SNHLY and CDR2 is FYNNEI. Trimming took off 9 bases at V and 4 bases at J, with 10 bases between the two ends. The CDR3 reads CARGLGYEQYF. CDR3 nucleotides: TGTGCCAGGGGGCTGGGGTACGAGCAGTACTTC.

This clonotype has more than one count but fewer than ten. The rearrangement joins TRBV5-6 to TRBJ2-2; D is perhaps TRBD2 (5 bases). This CDR3 spans 14 amino acids. CDR1 and CDR2 (germline): SGHDT, YYEEEE. V was trimmed by 0 bases and J by 6 bases, leaving 9 bases between them. CDR3 nucleotide sequence: TGTGCCAGCAGCTTGGTAGGGAGACCCGGGGAGCTGTTTTTT. Its protein product is CASSLVGRPGELFF.

This clonotype showed up just a few times. The rearrangement uses TRBV28 and TRBJ1-5; TRBD1 matches at 7 bases. V shed 8 bases and J 3 bases; nucleotides not matched to a gene: 10. Germline V gene lookup returns CDR1 MDHEN and CDR2 SYDVKM. The CDR3 loop spans 15 amino acids. CDR3 residues: CASCPTGALNQPQHF. In DNA form, the CDR3 reads TGTGCCAGCTGCCCAACAGGGGCGCTCAATCAGCCCCAGCATTTT.

Ten or more counts support this clonotype. V gene TRBV9 combines with J gene TRBJ2-7; 11 bases match TRBD2. The CDR3 has 16 residues. Germline CDR1 SGDLS, CDR2 YYNGEE. Germline trimming cut 0 bases from V and 5 bases from J; bases unmatched to any gene: 7. The CDR3 spells CASSVGTSGSIDEQYF. CDR3 DNA sequence: TGTGCCAGCAGCGTAGGTACTAGCGGGAGTATCGACGAGCAGTACTTC.